This T cell receptor (beta chain) emerged from a study of CD8 T cells in ankylosing spondylitis. CDR3 length: 11 residues. Germline values: CDR1 DFQATT, CDR2 SNEGSKA (reference sequence). V lost 6 bases and J lost 2, with 8 bases in between. Study-wide results and limits: Within peripheral blood, clones linked to disease were CD8+ and relatively rare. Reactive arthritis synovial fluid and blood previously showed some of these motif variants. Significantly higher representation of disease-linked clones was reported for matched ankylosing spondylitis synovial fluid.

The sample holds a few counts of this clonotype. Its antigen remains unidentified. With molecular barcodes, quantitative 5'-RACE was used to make the TCR beta libraries. TCRdb redid the calling of the 5' RACE reads with MiXCR, one entry per CDR3 protein. The table has approximately 220,000 distinct CDR3 sequences, 20% to 30% seen once; the top ten hold about 7%. This clonotype was obtained from a male donor with ankylosing spondylitis or in good health (not recorded which). Material: blood, either unsorted or a sorted T cell fraction (not recorded which). The chain recombines TRBV20-1 with TRBJ2-7; D unclear. The CDR3 here is CSASDAYEQYF. CDR3 nucleotides: TGCAGTGCATCGGACGCCTACGAGCAGTACTTC.